The 23 T cell receptor beta chains given below trace back to one sample, sequenced in a study of CD8 T cells in cerebrospinal fluid in Alzheimer's disease. From the 10x single-cell sequencing reads, TCRdb lists one entry per CDR3 protein and no DNA. The repertoire shows some 1,400 distinct CDR3 sequences; the top ten hold roughly 21%. Sample: cerebrospinal fluid. These TCRs come from a human donor with mild cognitive impairment.

Judged by frequency, this clonotype is large. V is TRBV20-1 and J is TRBJ1-2; no DNA is available, so the TRBD1 call from TCRdb remains unchecked. The length of the CDR3 is 14 residues. CDR1 and CDR2 from the germline V gene are DFQATT and SNEGSKA (reference sequence). This CDR3 reads CSARPGTGAGGYTF.

This clonotype is identified as medium-sized from frequency. The chain carries TRBV7-9 and TRBJ1-2; TCRdb names TRBD1, which stays unverified in the absence of DNA. In germline, CDR1 is SEHNR, CDR2 FQNEAQ (reference sequence). The CDR3 loop spans 14 amino acids. CDR3 region: CASSPHGQGGGYTF.

In terms of frequency, this clonotype is medium-sized. The chain combines TRBV2 with TRBJ1-2. The CDR3 spans 15 residues. Germline CDR1 reads SNHLY; CDR2 reads FYNNEI. The CDR3 sequence is CASSEGGASNYGYTF.

Its frequency marks this clonotype as large. V and J are TRBV5-1 and TRBJ2-1. The CDR3 loop spans 16 amino acids. CDR1 is SGHRS, CDR2 YFSETQ, per germline. Here the CDR3 reads CASSLAQDLGYNEQFF.

CDR3 residues: CASSVDVAAFSYEQYF. The gene calls are TRBV9 and TRBJ2-7; TCRdb picks TRBD2, but there is no DNA to check that call. The length of the CDR3 is 16 residues. The V gene's germline CDR1 is SGDLS and CDR2 YYNGEE.

The chain uses TRBV3-1 and TRBJ1-1. The CDR3 is made up of 14 amino acids. Germline values: CDR1 LGHDT, CDR2 YNNKEL (reference sequence). The CDR3 protein is CASSQAVVNTEAFF.

This clonotype is hyperexpanded by frequency. This chain joins TRBV7-2 and TRBJ2-5; TCRdb's D gene call, TRBD1, goes unchecked for lack of DNA. In germline, CDR1 is SGHTA, CDR2 FQGNSA. The CDR3 runs to 15 residues. This CDR3 is CASSPGTAFQETQYF.

Considering frequency, this clonotype is medium-sized (0.01 to 0.1%). The chain recombines TRBV13 with TRBJ2-3; no DNA is available, so the TRBD2 call from TCRdb remains unchecked. CDR3 length: 15 residues. CDR1 is PRHDT and CDR2 is FYEKMQ in the germline V gene (reference sequence). The chain's CDR3 is CASSPTLAGGPTQYF.

The chain employs TRBV11-2 and TRBJ2-5; TCRdb outputs TRBD1, but without DNA this stays unchecked. The CDR3 runs 17 residues. From germline, CDR1 is SGHAT and CDR2 FQNNGV. CDR3: CASHGTGDPGSQETQYF.

This clonotype is medium-sized by frequency. The chain has TRBV5-5 and TRBJ1-2. This CDR3 is 15 amino acids long. The V gene's germline CDR1 is SGHKS and CDR2 YYEKEE (reference sequence). CDR3: CASRREGGSVYGYTF.

By frequency, this clonotype registers medium-sized. The chain uses TRBV6-2 or TRBV6-3 and TRBJ2-2. Looked up from germline, CDR1 is MNHEY and CDR2 is SVGEGT. CDR3 length equals 13 residues. Here the CDR3 reads CATGQTHTGELFF.

V usage is TRBV2 and J usage is TRBJ2-7; TCRdb lists TRBD2, though no DNA is available to test this call. The CDR3 is 14 residues long. In germline, CDR1 is SNHLY, CDR2 FYNNEI. Here the CDR3 reads CASSPGLAGGKQYF.

This clonotype is labeled medium-sized based on frequency. The genes are TRBV29-1 and TRBJ1-2; TCRdb picks TRBD1, but there is no DNA to check that call. The CDR3 loop spans 12 amino acids. The V gene's germline CDR1 is SQVTM and CDR2 ANQGSEA. This CDR3 reads CSVGQGYYGYTF.

The chain combines TRBV12-3 or TRBV12-4 with TRBJ1-1; TCRdb designates TRBD1, a call that cannot be tested without DNA. The CDR3 totals 17 residues. The CDR3 protein is CASSRYTPGRQGTEAFF.

This rearrangement joins TRBV29-1 to TRBJ2-2. In germline, CDR1 is SQVTM, CDR2 ANQGSEA. This CDR3 has 13 amino acids. The CDR3 is CSVEVANTGELFF.

This clonotype is medium-sized by frequency. The V and J genes are TRBV9 and TRBJ2-7; TCRdb indicates TRBD2, and absent DNA this call remains unverified. Germline-derived CDR1 and CDR2 are SGDLS and YYNGEE. This CDR3 comprises 17 residues. CDR3 region: CASSVGTSGLVSDEQYF.

The rearrangement joins TRBV15 to TRBJ2-2; TCRdb outputs TRBD2, but without DNA this stays unchecked. This CDR3 is built from 16 residues. CDR1 is LNHNV, CDR2 YYDKDF, per germline (reference sequence). CDR3 sequence reads: CATSRGGGVLGGELFF.

The chain carries TRBV6-6 and TRBJ2-2; TCRdb picks TRBD1, but there is no DNA to check that call. Germline lookup yields CDR1 MNHNY and CDR2 SVGAGI (reference sequence). The length of the CDR3 is 21 residues. The CDR3 here is CASRVEDKGLRYERYTGELFF.

V gene TRBV10-3 combines with J gene TRBJ2-1; TCRdb gives TRBD2 as the D gene, but with no DNA this cannot be confirmed. CDR1 is ENHRY and CDR2 is SYGVKD in the germline V gene. The CDR3 covers 16 residues. Here the CDR3 reads CAISPPLSGVYNEQFF.

This clonotype is called medium-sized (0.01 to 0.1%) based on its frequency. The chain joins TRBV4-2 to TRBJ2-3; there is no DNA to check the TCRdb D call of TRBD2. CDR1 is LGHNA, CDR2 YNFKEQ, per germline. The CDR3 runs to 18 residues. CDR3 sequence: CASSLTGLAGGGTDTQYF.

The chain uses TRBV11-3 and TRBJ1-1. The CDR3 spans 13 residues. The germline V gene encodes CDR1 SGHNT and CDR2 YENEEA. The CDR3 loop reads CASSHEGNTEAFF.

This chain uses TRBV6-2 or TRBV6-3 with TRBJ2-3. Germline V CDR1 and CDR2: MNHEY, SVGEGT. The length of the CDR3 is 13 residues. The CDR3 spells CASSYGGINTQYF.

The rearrangement uses TRBV5-4 and TRBJ2-5; TCRdb's D gene call, TRBD1, goes unchecked for lack of DNA. Germline V lookup: CDR1 SGHNT, CDR2 YYREEE (reference sequence). The CDR3 has 14 amino acids. This chain's CDR3 is CASSLWDRGKTQYF.